This T cell receptor beta chain comes out of a study of vaccination and CD4 T cells after COVID-19. Study as a whole: Post-vaccine sample collection happened at a median of 72 days after dose two, ranging 14 to 241. From HCoV-229E, HCoV-OC43, HCoV-NL63 and SARS-CoV-2, overlapping spike peptides were used to stimulate the cells.

Cultured CD4+ T cell DNA was sequenced using the Oncomine TCR Beta short-read assay. Via MiXCR, TCRdb re-called the PCR reads, giving one row per CDR3 protein. Of around 20,000 distinct CDR3 sequences listed, 58% were seen once; the top ten hold 6% to 8.5%. As regards this clonotype: The antigen remains undetermined.

The germline V gene encodes CDR1 MNHEY and CDR2 SMNVEV (reference sequence). V lost 2 bases and J lost 4, with 15 bases in between. The length of the CDR3 is 17 residues. The treatment: approximately nine-day PBMC culture with coronavirus spike peptide pools or control peptides (ViraFEST assay). Source: CD4+ T cells from blood, cultured in vitro, taken before SARS-CoV-2 vaccination. The chain joins TRBV27 to TRBJ1-6; D is ambiguous. This TCR derives from a human donor who had recovered from COVID-19. The CDR3 region is CASSLGVARNYNSPLHF. CDR3 DNA: TGTGCCAGCAGTTTAGGAGTGGCTCGCAATTATAATTCACCCCTCCACTTT.